Following are 32 T cell receptor beta chains from one sample sequenced in a study of T cells in Graves' hyperthyroidism and ophthalmopathy. The investigators amplified TCR beta CDR3 regions from RNA transcripts. Carried out on the TCR CDR3, a first-round RT-PCR used the HTBI primer set. TCRdb reanalysed the multiplex PCR reads using MiXCR and keeps one entry per CDR3 protein. The table shows approximately 710,000 distinct CDR3 sequences, with 17% occurring only once. Sequenced sample: blood. The receptor source for this set is a man aged 45-60 years with Graves' hyperthyroidism.

V usage is TRBV4-1 and J usage is TRBJ2-7; 9 positions match TRBD1. Trimming at V came to 3 bases and at J to 7 bases, leaving 4 bases not matched to a gene. The length of the CDR3 is 13 residues. Germline loops: CDR1 MGHRA, CDR2 YSYEKL. This chain's CDR3 is CASSQDRGIEQYF. Here the CDR3 DNA reads TGCGCCAGCAGCCAGGACAGGGGAATAGAGCAGTACTTC.

This clonotype was recorded many times. The chain combines TRBV27 with TRBJ1-2, with 8 bases matching TRBD1. The CDR3 length is 18 residues. The trim removed 0 bases at V and 5 bases at J, leaving 14 bases unmatched. Germline lookup yields CDR1 MNHEY and CDR2 SMNVEV (reference sequence). This chain's CDR3 is CASSLSVSLRDRPYGYTF. In nucleotides, the CDR3 is TGTGCCAGCAGTTTATCGGTTTCACTTCGGGACAGGCCATATGGCTACACCTTC.

The CDR3, as DNA: TGTGCCAGCAGTACTTTGTCGCAGGGGAATCAGCCCCAGCATTTT. Its protein is CASSTLSQGNQPQHF. The chain joins TRBV28 to TRBJ1-5; D is possibly TRBD1 (6 bases). This CDR3 has 15 amino acids. V was pared by 5 bases and J by 4 bases, with 15 bases between. CDR1 and CDR2 (germline): MDHEN, SYDVKM.

This clonotype was observed at least ten times. This chain connects TRBV27 to TRBJ1-1; D is undetermined. CDR3 length equals 13 residues. V was cut by 4 bases and J by 1 base, with 7 bases left in between. Germline V lookup: CDR1 MNHEY, CDR2 SMNVEV (reference sequence). The CDR3 coding sequence is TGTGCCAGCAGTTCCCTGGAGAACACTGAAGCTTTCTTT. Encoded protein: CASSSLENTEAFF.

This clonotype was recorded at least ten times. The rearrangement links TRBV7-2 to TRBJ1-1, with a weak D call TRBD1 (6 bases). Germline lookup yields CDR1 SGHTA and CDR2 FQGNSA. The length of the CDR3 is 14 residues. Trimming left V 1 base short and J 1 base short, with 7 bases between. The CDR3 DNA is TGTGCCAGCAGCTTAGAGACAGGGAACACTGAAGCTTTCTTT. Translation: CASSLETGNTEAFF.

This clonotype appeared many times. The gene calls are TRBV12-3 or TRBV12-4 and TRBJ1-1; no clear D gene. CDR3 length equals 14 residues. Trimming removed 3 bases at V and 0 bases at J, with 8 bases between. The CDR3 spells CASSFGPMNTEAFF. In DNA, the CDR3 is TGTGCCAGCAGTTTCGGTCCGATGAACACTGAAGCTTTCTTT.

This clonotype has a handful of counts. The chain uses TRBV27 and TRBJ1-5; no reliable D call. V was clipped by 6 bases and J by 1 base, with 13 bases between them. The CDR3 runs to 15 residues. Germline V gene lookup returns CDR1 MNHEY and CDR2 SMNVEV (reference sequence). CDR3 nucleotide sequence: TGTGCCAGCAGGGACCGCTTTCTCAGCAATCAGCCCCAGCATTTT. Its protein product is CASRDRFLSNQPQHF.

The rearrangement links TRBV28 to TRBJ1-5, with a possible D match to TRBD1 (5 bases). The V gene's germline CDR1 is MDHEN and CDR2 SYDVKM. The CDR3 contains 15 residues. With 4 bases removed from V and 1 base from J, the gap between germline ends came to 11 bases. CDR3 sequence (DNA): TGTGCCAGCAGTTATGGGGGGATGAGCAATCAGCCCCAGCATTTT. It encodes CASSYGGMSNQPQHF.

This clonotype has just a few counts. The V and J genes are TRBV29-1 and TRBJ2-7, with TRBD2 matching 12 bases. The germline V gene has CDR1 SQVTM and CDR2 ANQGSEA. The V segment lost 5 bases and the J segment 2 bases; nucleotides outside the gene matches: 4. There are 14 residues in the CDR3. The CDR3 DNA reads TGCAGCGTTCTTTGGACTAGCGGGGCCTACGAGCAGTACTTC. Amino acids: CSVLWTSGAYEQYF.

This chain joins TRBV7-2 and TRBJ1-1; TRBD1 matches 7 bases. V was clipped by 6 bases and J by 7 bases; unmatched bases: 23. The CDR3 spans 18 residues. Germline V gene lookup returns CDR1 SGHTA and CDR2 FQGNSA. CDR3: CASSLPGSRGDWYNEAFF. DNA for the CDR3: TGTGCCAGCAGTCTACCGGGAAGCAGGGGGGATTGGTACAATGAAGCTTTCTTT.

In its sample, this clonotype was seen a few times. The chain combines TRBV7-9 with TRBJ2-7; 8 bases agree with TRBD2. Losses at the gene ends were 11 bases for V and 0 bases for J; bases not matched to a gene: 18. Per the germline V gene, CDR1 is SEHNR and CDR2 is FQNEAQ (reference sequence). The CDR3 length is 17 residues. CDR3 in amino acids: CASGGAEFPRSSYEQYF. The CDR3 nucleotides are TGTGCCTCGGGGGGGGCGGAATTCCCGCGGAGCTCCTACGAGCAGTACTTC.

This clonotype occurred many times. The V call is TRBV28, the J call TRBJ2-7; the D is unclear. The CDR3 totals 15 residues. Per germline, CDR1 MDHEN and CDR2 SYDVKM. The V end lost 3 bases, the J end lost 0 bases, and 12 bases lay between the germline ends. The CDR3 reads CASSLPQLRSYEQYF. CDR3 DNA: TGTGCCAGCAGTTTGCCCCAGCTGCGCTCCTACGAGCAGTACTTC.

Ten or more counts support this clonotype. The rearrangement uses TRBV7-8 and TRBJ2-3; 9 bases fit TRBD2. The germline gives CDR1 SGHVS, CDR2 FQNEAQ. J was trimmed by 9 bases and V by 1 base; bases with no gene match: 11. The CDR3 has 16 amino acids. CDR3 in amino acids: CASSLGVSSGVRTQYF. DNA of the CDR3: TGTGCCAGCAGCTTAGGCGTCTCTAGCGGGGTTCGGACGCAGTATTTT.

The sample holds a few counts of this clonotype. The gene calls are TRBV29-1 and TRBJ1-1; tentatively, D is TRBD1 (6 bases). Germline V gene sequence: CDR1 SQVTM, CDR2 ANQGSEA. Trimming cost V 0 bases and J 4 bases, with 18 bases left between them. The CDR3 sequence is 16 residues long. CDR3 protein: CSVEDRKARGSTEAFF. The CDR3, as DNA: TGCAGCGTTGAAGATCGTAAGGCCAGGGGAAGCACTGAAGCTTTCTTT.

This clonotype was seen repeatedly, ten times or more. V gene TRBV20-1 combines with J gene TRBJ2-7; TRBD2 agrees at 7 bases. The CDR3 extends over 13 amino acids. J was trimmed by 5 bases and V by 2 bases; bases with no gene match: 6. The germline V gene encodes CDR1 DFQATT and CDR2 SNEGSKA (reference sequence). The CDR3 bases are TGCAGTGCTAGACGGCGGGAGTTGAACGAGCAGTACTTC. It yields the protein CSARRRELNEQYF.

This clonotype was counted many times. The CDR3 is CASSGTGLSDTQYF. The CDR3 region has the DNA TGTGCCAGCAGCGGTACAGGGCTATCAGATACGCAGTATTTT. The chain is built from TRBV9 and TRBJ2-3, with D possibly being TRBD1 (6 bases). Germline CDR1 and CDR2: SGDLS and YYNGEE. Trimming took off 3 bases at V and 4 bases at J, with 12 bases between the two ends. The CDR3 length is 14 residues.

This clonotype was observed many times. The gene calls are TRBV27 and TRBJ2-7; D tentatively fits TRBD1 or TRBD2 (7 bases each). Germline assignment: CDR1 MNHEY and CDR2 SMNVEV (reference sequence). V lost 6 bases and J 3 bases, leaving 18 bases between the germline ends. CDR3 length: 15 residues. The CDR3 region is CASSPQGEGFYEQYF. The CDR3 nucleotides are TGTGCCAGCAGCCCCCAGGGGGAGGGCTTCTACGAGCAGTACTTC.

This clonotype was counted at least ten times. The V call is TRBV28, the J call TRBJ1-2; possibly TRBD1 for D (6 bases). CDR1 is MDHEN and CDR2 is SYDVKM in the germline V gene. This CDR3 has 13 residues. Trimming left V 2 bases short and J 7 bases short, with 11 bases between. CDR3 region: CASSLVRGIGYTF. The CDR3 DNA reads as TGTGCCAGCAGTTTAGTAAGGGGGATTGGCTACACCTTC.

This clonotype has a count of ten or more. This sequence joins TRBV2 and TRBJ1-5; D gene ambiguous. The CDR3 runs 13 residues. With 9 bases removed from V and 3 bases from J, the gap between germline ends came to 12 bases. Germline assignment: CDR1 SNHLY and CDR2 FYNNEI. The CDR3 spells CASARTANQPQHF. The CDR3 nucleotides read TGTGCCAGTGCACGTACCGCCAATCAGCCCCAGCATTTT.

This sequence joins TRBV5-5 and TRBJ2-7; D ambiguous. V shed 0 bases and J shed 2 bases, with 12 bases lying between them. The CDR3 sequence is 15 residues long. Germline V gives CDR1 SGHKS, CDR2 YYEKEE (reference sequence). The CDR3 region is CASSLDRSPTYEQYF. Written as DNA, the CDR3 is TGTGCCAGCAGCTTGGACCGGTCACCCACCTACGAGCAGTACTTC.

The chain links TRBV7-9 to TRBJ2-5; D may match TRBD1 or TRBD2 (5 bases each). Germline lookup yields CDR1 SEHNR and CDR2 FQNEAQ (reference sequence). The CDR3 sequence is 14 residues long. V lost 8 bases, J lost 3 bases, and 16 bases lay in between. DNA for the CDR3: TGTGCCAGCCTCGGGGAAGGGGTAAAAGAGACCCAGTACTTC. Translation: CASLGEGVKETQYF. Together with reference TRBV7-9 and TRBJ2-5, the CDR3 gives the full variable domain: DTGVSQNPRHKITKRGQNVTFRCDPISEHNRLYWYRQTLGQGPEFLTYFQNEAQLEKSRLLSDRFSAERPKGSFSTLEIQRTEQGDSAMYLCASLGEGVKETQYFGPGTRLLVL.

This chain connects TRBV28 to TRBJ1-2, with TRBD1 as a possible D gene (6 bases). Germline V gene data show CDR1 as MDHEN and CDR2 as SYDVKM. V lost 6 bases, J lost 5 bases, and 22 bases lay in between. The CDR3 is 16 residues long. Here the CDR3 DNA reads TGTGCCAGCAGGACTTGGGGGGCAGGGGTACCTTATGGCTACACCTTC. Its protein is CASRTWGAGVPYGYTF.

The chain uses TRBV6-1 and TRBJ2-1; TRBD2 agrees at 10 bases. V trimming: 7 bases; J trimming: 6 bases; junction bases outside the gene matches: 9. Germline CDR1 and CDR2: MNHNS and SASEGT. The CDR3 runs to 15 residues. CDR3 protein: CASNGLADSLNEQFF. DNA for the CDR3: TGTGCCAGCAACGGACTAGCGGACAGTCTCAATGAGCAGTTCTTC.

About this clonotype itself: A much larger clone sits a single nucleotide away, making a read error possible. CDR3 sequence: CASSYHGTVTTETFF. CDR3 nucleotides: TGTGCCAGCAGTTACCACGGGACAGTAACCACTGAAACTTTCTTT. The chain couples TRBV6-5 to TRBJ1-1, with 7 positions matching TRBD1. The CDR3 has 15 amino acids. From germline, CDR1 is MNHEY and CDR2 SVGAGI.

This clonotype has ten or more counts. The V call is TRBV5-1, the J call TRBJ2-5; possibly TRBD2 for D (6 bases). Germline lookup yields CDR1 SGHRS and CDR2 YFSETQ. Trimming pared 3 bases from V and 5 bases from J, leaving 20 bases between. This CDR3 region has 16 residues. The CDR3 protein is CASSYPSGQPMETQYF. Here the CDR3 DNA reads TGCGCCAGCAGCTACCCCAGCGGGCAGCCAATGGAGACCCAGTACTTC.

In this sample, this clonotype turned up many times. The rearrangement uses TRBV30 and TRBJ2-7; 11 bases fit TRBD1. Germline-derived CDR1 and CDR2 are GTSNPN and SVGIG (reference sequence). The CDR3 extends over 14 amino acids. J gave up 3 bases and V 2 bases, and 3 bases lay outside the gene matches. The DNA of the CDR3 is TGTGCCTGGAGTACCGGGACAGGGGGCTACGAGCAGTACTTC. This sequence encodes CAWSTGTGGYEQYF.

This clonotype was counted at least ten times. The CDR3 DNA is TGTGCCAGCAGCTTAGCGGTAGGGGCAGGTTCCTATGGCTACACCTTC. Protein product: CASSLAVGAGSYGYTF. The rearrangement links TRBV7-8 to TRBJ1-2; D might be TRBD1 (5 bases). Per germline, CDR1 SGHVS and CDR2 FQNEAQ. Trimming pared 0 bases from V and 4 bases from J, leaving 15 bases between. The CDR3 is 16 residues long. Looking up the rest from reference TRBV7-8 and TRBJ1-2 gives the full variable domain: GAGVSQSPRYKVAKRGQDVALRCDPISGHVSLFWYQQALGQGPEFLTYFQNEAQLDKSGLPSDRFFAERPEGSVSTLKIQRTQQEDSAVYLCASSLAVGAGSYGYTFGSGTRLTVV.

Many counts were recorded for this clonotype. The chain joins TRBV6-2 or TRBV6-3 to TRBJ2-2; the D gene could be TRBD1 or TRBD2 (5 bases each). The V end lost 5 bases, the J end lost 4 bases, and 14 bases lay between the germline ends. The germline gives CDR1 MNHEY, CDR2 SVGEGT. This CDR3 spans 15 amino acids. This CDR3 reads CASSRGDGGTGELFF. The CDR3 nucleotides read TGTGCCAGCAGTCGGGGCGACGGTGGCACCGGGGAGCTGTTTTTT.

The genes are TRBV2 and TRBJ2-3, with TRBD2 identical over 8 bases. The CDR3 totals 17 residues. Germline values: CDR1 SNHLY, CDR2 FYNNEI. The V gene end was trimmed by 2 bases and the J gene end by 2 bases; junction bases not matched to a gene: 9. The CDR3 region is CASSETLREVTTDTQYF. CDR3 nucleotide sequence: TGTGCCAGCAGTGAAACGCTGCGGGAGGTTACCACAGATACGCAGTATTTT.

This clonotype was picked up a small number of times. The genes are TRBV4-1 and TRBJ1-1, with a possible D match to TRBD1 (5 bases). Germline CDR1 reads MGHRA; CDR2 reads YSYEKL. The CDR3 length is 15 residues. V was cut by 4 bases and J by 4 bases, with 16 bases left in between. CDR3 amino acids: CASSPLAGVSTEAFF. DNA of the CDR3: TGCGCCAGCAGCCCCTTGGCGGGGGTTAGCACTGAAGCTTTCTTT.

This clonotype showed up many times. CDR3 loop: CASSLDSGRAVSNEQFF. CDR3 coding DNA: TGTGCCAGCAGCTTGGATAGCGGGAGGGCCGTTTCCAATGAGCAGTTCTTC. The V gene is TRBV7-2, the J gene TRBJ2-1; 11 bases line up with TRBD2. CDR1 is SGHTA, CDR2 FQGNSA, per germline. V shed 3 bases, J shed 6 bases, and the junction held 10 bases outside the gene matches. CDR3 length: 17 amino acids.

In its sample, this clonotype was seen many times. The chain is built from TRBV27 and TRBJ2-1, with 10 bases that match TRBD2. Per the germline V gene, CDR1 is MNHEY and CDR2 is SMNVEV (reference sequence). The CDR3 has 16 amino acids. V lost 1 base to trimming and J lost 7 bases; unmatched junction nucleotides: 7. Here the CDR3 reads CASSLLLSGRQNEQFF. The CDR3 region has the DNA TGTGCCAGCAGTTTATTGCTTAGCGGGAGGCAGAATGAGCAGTTCTTC.